The 30 T cell receptor beta chains below were found in one sample sequenced in a study of cytomegalovirus exposure and HLA in healthy donors. In the PCR, 60 Vbeta and 13 Jbeta primers were used. TCRdb's table, derived via immunoSEQ multiplex PCR, lists solely in-frame clones and lacks some. The data hold 180,000 or so clones, with more than 75% observed a single time. What was sequenced was PBMCs. The origin of the receptors is a woman aged 25 to 39 in good health and CMV-seropositive.

This sequence joins TRBV7-2 and TRBJ2-5, with 10 nucleotides matching TRBD2. CDR1 SGHTA and CDR2 FQGNSA come from the germline V gene. Trimming cost V 0 bases and J 4 bases; bases outside gene matches: 5. The CDR3 is made up of 16 amino acids. CDR3 region: CASSLAQRGGPETQYF. DNA for the CDR3: TGTGCCAGCAGCTTAGCGCAGCGGGGGGGTCCAGAGACCCAGTACTTC.

V usage is TRBV7-9 and J usage is TRBJ1-1, with D hard to call. The CDR3 sequence is 13 residues long. V was pared by 3 bases and J by 4 bases, with 9 bases between. Germline V gene data show CDR1 as SEHNR and CDR2 as FQNEAQ (reference sequence). CDR3 bases: TGTGCCAGCAGCTTGGAATCGGGCACTGAAGCTTTCTTT. Translating gives CASSLESGTEAFF.

The V and J genes are TRBV2 and TRBJ1-5; 9 bases match TRBD1. Trimming cost V 6 bases and J 8 bases; bases outside gene matches: 11. This CDR3 has 15 residues. Looked up from germline, CDR1 is SNHLY and CDR2 is FYNNEI. The CDR3 sequence: CASSLQGALSKPQHF. The CDR3 DNA is TGTGCCAGCAGCCTACAGGGGGCGCTTTCTAAGCCCCAGCATTTT.

V and J are TRBV5-1 and TRBJ2-1; 7 positions match TRBD2. Germline V lookup: CDR1 SGHRS, CDR2 YFSETQ. CDR3 size: 15 residues. Trimming removed 0 bases from V and 6 bases from J; junction bases left unmatched: 6. CDR3: CASSLDAGVPNEQFF. CDR3 nucleotides: TGCGCCAGCAGCTTGGATGCGGGGGTTCCCAATGAGCAGTTCTTC.

CDR3 sequence (DNA): TGTGCCAGCAGTTCCAGTACCCTTGGAGAGACCCAGTACTTC. This codes for CASSSSTLGETQYF. V usage is TRBV28 and J usage is TRBJ2-5; D is undetermined. In germline, CDR1 is MDHEN, CDR2 SYDVKM. V was trimmed by 4 bases and J by 4 bases, leaving 13 bases between them. The CDR3 spans 14 residues.

This sequence joins TRBV19 and TRBJ1-5; TRBD1 is a possible D gene (5 bases). Trimming pared 4 bases from V and 6 bases from J, leaving 13 bases between. The CDR3 is made up of 14 amino acids. The germline V gene has CDR1 LNHDA and CDR2 SQIVND (reference sequence). The CDR3 here is CASSNGRESQPQHF. In nucleotides, the CDR3 is TGTGCCAGTAGTAACGGCAGGGAAAGTCAGCCCCAGCATTTT.

The chain has TRBV27 and TRBJ1-2; 7 nucleotides agree with TRBD1. Losses at the gene ends were 6 bases for V and 5 bases for J; bases not matched to a gene: 9. The CDR3 contains 14 residues. Per the germline V gene, CDR1 is MNHEY and CDR2 is SMNVEV (reference sequence). This CDR3 is CASRPRQGLYGYTF. CDR3 nucleotides: TGTGCCAGCAGGCCTCGACAGGGCCTGTATGGCTACACCTTC.

The genes are TRBV4-2 and TRBJ2-1; TRBD2 is a possible D gene (6 bases). Between the trimmed V and J ends, which lost 5 bases and 8 bases, there was a span of 16 bases. The CDR3 has 14 amino acids. Germline V gene data show CDR1 as LGHNA and CDR2 as YNFKEQ. The CDR3 protein is CASSYETRAHEQFF. The DNA of the CDR3 is TGTGCCAGCAGCTACGAGACTAGAGCCCATGAGCAGTTCTTC.

The chain combines TRBV4-3 with TRBJ1-4; perhaps TRBD1 as D (6 bases). From germline, CDR1 is LGHNA and CDR2 YSLEER. V lost 4 bases to trimming and J lost 8 bases, with 17 bases between them. There are 15 residues in the CDR3. CDR3 loop: CASSRRQEIREKLFF. The CDR3 DNA follows: TGCGCCAGCAGCCGTAGACAGGAGATCCGGGAAAAACTGTTTTTT.

The chain uses TRBV11-2 and TRBJ2-2, with TRBD1 matching over 7 bases. There are 14 residues in the CDR3. Germline CDR1 reads SGHAT; CDR2 reads FQNNGV. The junction had 5 bases not matched to a gene; V was cut back by 5 bases and J by 5 bases. The CDR3, as DNA: TGTGCCAGCAGCCGAGGGGGCAGTACCGGGGAGCTGTTTTTT. Its protein product is CASSRGGSTGELFF. The variable domain in full, with the rest retrieved from reference TRBV11-2 and TRBJ2-2, is EAGVAQSPRYKIIEKRQSVAFWCNPISGHATLYWYQQILGQGPKLLIQFQNNGVVDDSQLPKDRFSAERLKGVDSTLKIQPAKLEDSAVYLCASSRGGSTGELFFGEGSRLTVL.

This clone came up a few times. The J gene is TRBJ2-2, the V gene TRBV7-2; D is uncertain. This CDR3 has 15 residues. In germline, CDR1 is SGHTA, CDR2 FQGNSA. The germline V and J ends were trimmed by 1 base and 1 base, with 7 bases remaining between them. The CDR3 reads CASSLVRRNTGELFF. Here the CDR3 DNA reads TGTGCCAGCAGCTTAGTGAGGCGGAACACCGGGGAGCTGTTTTTT.

The rearrangement joins TRBV19 to TRBJ2-7, with 9 positions matching TRBD1. V trimming: 5 bases; J trimming: 6 bases; junction bases outside the gene matches: 5. This CDR3 comprises 13 residues. Germline values: CDR1 LNHDA, CDR2 SQIVND (reference sequence). CDR3 DNA: TGTGCCAGTAGTGTTACAGGGGGCAGCGAGCAGTACTTC. This gives the protein CASSVTGGSEQYF.

V gene TRBV7-2 combines with J gene TRBJ1-4; weak D call: TRBD1 (5 bases). The CDR3 has 14 residues. V lost 6 bases and J lost 8, with 16 bases in between. Per the germline V gene, CDR1 is SGHTA and CDR2 is FQGNSA. The CDR3, as DNA: TGTGCCAGCAGAGGGGACCCCGCGGGGGAAAAACTGTTTTTT. This gives the protein CASRGDPAGEKLFF.

The chain combines TRBV7-6 with TRBJ2-5; TRBD2 matches at 7 bases. The CDR3 runs to 15 residues. Germline trimming cut 0 bases from V and 5 bases from J; bases unmatched to any gene: 6. Germline V gene sequence: CDR1 SGHVS, CDR2 FNYEAQ. CDR3 nucleotide sequence: TGTGCCAGCAGCTTAGCGGGAGGGGCCGGGGAGACCCAGTACTTC. Protein sequence: CASSLAGGAGETQYF.

The chain is built from TRBV19 and TRBJ2-7; weak D call: TRBD2 (6 bases). The V and J ends lost 3 bases and 6 bases respectively, with 15 bases between them. From germline, CDR1 is LNHDA and CDR2 SQIVND (reference sequence). The CDR3 is made up of 14 amino acids. The CDR3 nucleotides are TGTGCCAGTAGTATGAGGCGGGGAGCCGGCGAGCAGTACTTC. Encoded protein: CASSMRRGAGEQYF. Drawing the rest from reference TRBV19 and TRBJ2-7, the complete variable domain is DGGITQSPKYLFRKEGQNVTLSCEQNLNHDAMYWYRQDPGQGLRLIYYSQIVNDFQKGDIAEGYSVSREKKESFPLTVTSAQKNPTAFYLCASSMRRGAGEQYFGPGTRLTVT.

V usage is TRBV5-5 and J usage is TRBJ1-4; D is perhaps TRBD1 (5 bases). Germline values: CDR1 SGHKS, CDR2 YYEKEE (reference sequence). V lost 3 bases to trimming and J lost 5 bases, with 14 bases between them. CDR3 length: 15 amino acids. This CDR3 reads CASSSRTNGNEKLFF. CDR3 nucleotide sequence: TGTGCCAGCAGCTCCAGGACAAACGGGAATGAAAAACTGTTTTTT.

This clone was observed a handful of times. The chain joins TRBV6-6 to TRBJ2-3; perhaps TRBD2 as D (5 bases). Between the trimmed V and J ends, which lost 10 bases and 0 bases, there was a span of 17 bases. The CDR3 has 15 amino acids. Germline assignment: CDR1 MNHNY and CDR2 SVGAGI (reference sequence). This CDR3 is CATPPPRTSTDTQYF. In DNA, the CDR3 is TGTGCCACACCCCCCCCACGGACTAGCACAGATACGCAGTATTTT.

The J gene is TRBJ1-2, the V gene TRBV7-6; tentative D call: TRBD1 (6 bases). The V and J ends lost 5 bases and 6 bases respectively, with 13 bases between them. Germline V gene lookup returns CDR1 SGHVS and CDR2 FNYEAQ. This CDR3 is built from 13 residues. The CDR3 spells CASSTRGSNGYTF. The CDR3 DNA reads TGTGCCAGCAGCACCAGGGGTAGCAATGGCTACACCTTC. Full variable domain (missing parts from reference TRBV7-6 and TRBJ1-2): GAGVSQSPRYKVTKRGQDVALRCDPISGHVSLYWYRQALGQGPEFLTYFNYEAQQDKSGLPNDRFSAERPEGSISTLTIQRTEQRDSAMYRCASSTRGSNGYTFGSGTRLTVV.

This clone was seen only a few times. V is TRBV7-2 and J is TRBJ1-3; tentatively, D is TRBD1 (5 bases). This CDR3 has 16 amino acids. Trimming left V 1 base short and J 1 base short, with 11 bases between. Germline values: CDR1 SGHTA, CDR2 FQGNSA. The CDR3 DNA follows: TGTGCCAGCAGCTTAGACAGGCCTAATTCTGGAAACACCATATATTTT. Translation: CASSLDRPNSGNTIYF.

V gene TRBV13 combines with J gene TRBJ2-2; 10 bases fit TRBD2. The V gene's germline CDR1 is PRHDT and CDR2 FYEKMQ (reference sequence). CDR3 length equals 17 residues. Losses at the gene ends were 5 bases for V and 4 bases for J; bases not matched to a gene: 10. The CDR3 loop reads CASSKTLAGVVTGELFF. CDR3 DNA sequence: TGTGCCAGCAGCAAAACGCTAGCGGGGGTGGTCACCGGGGAGCTGTTTTTT.

The CDR3 sequence is CASSVRTSRDEQFF. The CDR3 DNA reads TGTGCCAGCAGCGTACGGACAAGTCGCGATGAGCAGTTCTTC. The chain carries TRBV9 and TRBJ2-1, with D tentatively TRBD1 (5 bases). Germline loops: CDR1 SGDLS, CDR2 YYNGEE. The CDR3 covers 14 residues. V dropped 1 base and J dropped 8 bases, with 13 bases sitting between them.

This clone was picked up one time. The genes are TRBV18 and TRBJ2-5, with D unclear. CDR1 and CDR2 from the germline V gene are KGHSH and LQKENI. CDR3 length: 11 residues. Trimming took 5 bases from V and 4 from J, leaving 5 bases between them. CDR3: CASSERETQYF. The DNA for the CDR3 is TGTGCCAGCTCAGAGCGAGAGACCCAGTACTTC.

The V gene is TRBV5-1, the J gene TRBJ2-2, with 8 bases matching TRBD1. Trimming cost V 1 base and J 8 bases; bases outside gene matches: 7. The CDR3 sequence is 15 residues long. Germline V gene data show CDR1 as SGHRS and CDR2 as YFSETQ. The CDR3 is CASSLTGGNRGELFF. As DNA, the CDR3 is TGCGCCAGCAGCTTGACAGGGGGGAACCGTGGGGAGCTGTTTTTT.

This rearrangement joins TRBV4-1 to TRBJ2-3; D unclear. The CDR3 length is 13 residues. From germline, CDR1 is MGHRA and CDR2 YSYEKL. V was cut by 4 bases and J by 6 bases, with 11 bases left in between. The CDR3 coding sequence is TGCGCCAGCAGCCGTGGCCCATTGGATACGCAGTATTTT. Translation gives CASSRGPLDTQYF.

This clone was observed a handful of times. The rearrangement joins TRBV11-2 to TRBJ2-7; D is perhaps TRBD2 (6 bases). The V and J ends lost 5 bases and 5 bases respectively, with 19 bases between them. The length of the CDR3 is 15 residues. Looked up from germline, CDR1 is SGHAT and CDR2 is FQNNGV. The CDR3 DNA sequence: TGTGCCAGCAGCCGCCCCGTTTGGAGGGGCCACGAGCAGTACTTC. This translates into CASSRPVWRGHEQYF.

This clone was seen more than once but under ten times. The genes are TRBV5-6 and TRBJ1-1; unclear D gene. Trimming removed 4 bases at V and 8 bases at J, with 12 bases between. Germline CDR1 reads SGHDT; CDR2 reads YYEEEE. The CDR3 runs to 12 residues. The CDR3 reads CASSPRREEAFF. For the CDR3, the DNA is TGTGCCAGCAGCCCTCGGAGGGAGGAAGCTTTCTTT.

This clone was recorded once. The rearrangement uses TRBV5-3 and TRBJ1-4; possible D gene TRBD1, 5 bases. TRBV5-3 is an ORF; its function is uncertain. Trimming shortened V by 1 base and J by 7 bases, and 20 bases separated the two germline ends. The CDR3 length is 17 residues. The CDR3 DNA reads as TGTGCCAGAAGCTTGAACGAGGTGGAAGGGGCGCTTGAAAAACTGTTTTTT. Encoded protein: CARSLNEVEGALEKLFF.

This sequence joins TRBV2 and TRBJ2-1; 12 positions agree with TRBD2. The CDR3 length is 15 residues. CDR1 and CDR2 (germline): SNHLY, FYNNEI. The V gene end was trimmed by 4 bases and the J gene end by 8 bases; junction bases not matched to a gene: 6. The CDR3 spells CASSGSSGGADEQFF. The CDR3 DNA follows: TGTGCCAGCAGTGGATCTAGCGGGGGGGCCGATGAGCAGTTCTTC.

V usage is TRBV19 and J usage is TRBJ2-5, with D perhaps TRBD1 (6 bases). The CDR3 runs 14 residues. The V gene's germline CDR1 is LNHDA and CDR2 SQIVND (reference sequence). V was shortened by 7 bases and J by 4 bases, with 16 bases between the two germline ends. CDR3 sequence: CASTPGTTGETQYF. The CDR3 bases are TGTGCCAGTACACCCGGGACAACGGGAGAGACCCAGTACTTC.

The chain links TRBV11-1 to TRBJ2-5, with TRBD2 identical over 14 bases. The CDR3 runs to 16 residues. Trimming removed 5 bases from V and 2 bases from J; junction bases left unmatched: 4. CDR1 is SGHAT, CDR2 FQDESV, per germline (reference sequence). CDR3 DNA sequence: TGTGCCAGCAGCACCCGACTAGCGGGGGGGCAAGAGACCCAGTACTTC. It specifies CASSTRLAGGQETQYF.